The entry below gives a single T cell receptor (beta chain) sequence along with its context. Its antigen is as yet unknown. The data belong to a study of beta chain features in type 1 diabetes. For the study at large: When patients were set against healthy donors, age, gender and cell yields were similar.

cDNA synthesis used the whole RNA isolate, giving expressed TCRB sequences. Method: immunoSEQ multiplex PCR; TCRdb's copy keeps in-frame clones and lacks some. The data contain 390,000 or so clones, around 13% of them singletons. Post-sort purity exceeded 95% for all sorted populations. General study results and limits: Overrepresentation of cells with high TCR expression could result from cDNA sequencing.

The V and J ends lost 6 bases and 6 bases respectively, with 6 bases between them. CDR3 length: 12 amino acids. In germline, CDR1 is KGHSH, CDR2 LQKENI. The TCR comes from a man in his thirties or forties in good health. The specimen was naive CD4+ T cells from blood. The chain combines TRBV18 with TRBJ1-6; maybe TRBD1 (5 bases). CDR3 sequence reads: CASSDSNSPLHF. CDR3 in DNA: TGTGCCAGCTCCGACAGTAATTCACCCCTCCACTTT.